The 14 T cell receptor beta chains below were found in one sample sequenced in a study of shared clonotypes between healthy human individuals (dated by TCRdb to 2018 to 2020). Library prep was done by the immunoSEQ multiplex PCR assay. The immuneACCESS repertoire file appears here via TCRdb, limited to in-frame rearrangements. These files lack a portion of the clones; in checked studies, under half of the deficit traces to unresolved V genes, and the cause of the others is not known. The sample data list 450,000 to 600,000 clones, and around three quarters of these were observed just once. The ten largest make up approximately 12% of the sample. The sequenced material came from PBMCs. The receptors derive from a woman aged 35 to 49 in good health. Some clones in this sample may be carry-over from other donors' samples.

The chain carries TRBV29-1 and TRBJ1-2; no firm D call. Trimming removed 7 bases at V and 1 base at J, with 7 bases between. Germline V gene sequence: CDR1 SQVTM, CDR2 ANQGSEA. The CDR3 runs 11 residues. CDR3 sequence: CSAEVNYGYTF. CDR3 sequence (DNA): TGCAGCGCGGAGGTTAACTATGGCTACACCTTC.

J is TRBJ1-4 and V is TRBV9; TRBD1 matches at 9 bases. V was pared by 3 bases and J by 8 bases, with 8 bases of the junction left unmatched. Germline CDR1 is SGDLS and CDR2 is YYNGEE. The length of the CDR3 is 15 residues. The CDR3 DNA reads TGTGCCAGCAGCGCCGGGACAGGGTTTGGCGAAAAACTGTTTTTT. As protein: CASSAGTGFGEKLFF.

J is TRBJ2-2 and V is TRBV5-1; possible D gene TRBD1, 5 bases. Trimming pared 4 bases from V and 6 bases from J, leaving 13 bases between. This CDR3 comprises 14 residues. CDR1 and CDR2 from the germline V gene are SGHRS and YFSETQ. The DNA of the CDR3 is TGCGCCAGCAGCGACCAGGGATTAGCCGGGGAGCTGTTTTTT. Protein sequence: CASSDQGLAGELFF. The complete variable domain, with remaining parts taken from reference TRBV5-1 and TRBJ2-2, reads KAGVTQTPRYLIKTRGQQVTLSCSPISGHRSVSWYQQTPGQGLQFLFEYFSETQRNKGNFPGRFSGRQFSNSRSEMNVSTLELGDSALYLCASSDQGLAGELFFGEGSRLTVL.

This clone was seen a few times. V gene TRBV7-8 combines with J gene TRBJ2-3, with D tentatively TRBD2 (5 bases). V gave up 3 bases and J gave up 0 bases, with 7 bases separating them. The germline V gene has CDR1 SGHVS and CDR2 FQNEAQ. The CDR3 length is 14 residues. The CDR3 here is CASSLWESTDTQYF. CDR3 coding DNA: TGTGCCAGCAGCTTGTGGGAGAGCACAGATACGCAGTATTTT.

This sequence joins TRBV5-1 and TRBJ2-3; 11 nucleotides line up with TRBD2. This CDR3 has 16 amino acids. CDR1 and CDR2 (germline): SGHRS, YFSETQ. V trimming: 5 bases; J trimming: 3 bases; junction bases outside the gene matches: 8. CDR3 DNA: TGCGCCAGCAGAAAGCTAGCGGGAGGAGGGACAGATACGCAGTATTTT. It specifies CASRKLAGGGTDTQYF. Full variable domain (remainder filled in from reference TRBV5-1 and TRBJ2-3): KAGVTQTPRYLIKTRGQQVTLSCSPISGHRSVSWYQQTPGQGLQFLFEYFSETQRNKGNFPGRFSGRQFSNSRSEMNVSTLELGDSALYLCASRKLAGGGTDTQYFGPGTRLTVL.

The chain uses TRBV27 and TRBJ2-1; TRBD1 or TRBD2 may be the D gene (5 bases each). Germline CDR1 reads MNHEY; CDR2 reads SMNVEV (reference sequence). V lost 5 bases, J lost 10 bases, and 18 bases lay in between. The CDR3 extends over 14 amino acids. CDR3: CASSPGTRIWEQFF. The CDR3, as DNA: TGTGCCAGCAGTCCCGGGACCAGGATATGGGAGCAGTTCTTC.

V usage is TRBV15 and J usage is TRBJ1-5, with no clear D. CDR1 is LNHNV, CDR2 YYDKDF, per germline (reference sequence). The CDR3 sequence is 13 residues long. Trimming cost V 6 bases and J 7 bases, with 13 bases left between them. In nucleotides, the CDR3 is TGTGCCACCAGGCAGGCTTCGGGCCAGCCCCAGCATTTT. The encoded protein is CATRQASGQPQHF.

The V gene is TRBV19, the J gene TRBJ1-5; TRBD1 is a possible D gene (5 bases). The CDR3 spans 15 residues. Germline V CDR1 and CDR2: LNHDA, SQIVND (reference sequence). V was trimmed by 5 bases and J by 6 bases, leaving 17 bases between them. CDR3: CASSPQGHLGQPQHF. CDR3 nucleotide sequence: TGTGCCAGTAGTCCCCAGGGCCACCTTGGTCAGCCCCAGCATTTT.

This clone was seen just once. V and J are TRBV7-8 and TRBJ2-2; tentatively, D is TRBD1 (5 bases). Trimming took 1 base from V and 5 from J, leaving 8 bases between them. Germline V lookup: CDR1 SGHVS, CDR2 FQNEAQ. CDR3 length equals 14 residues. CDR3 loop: CASSLGGRTGELFF. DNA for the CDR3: TGTGCCAGCAGCTTAGGGGGCAGGACCGGGGAGCTGTTTTTT.

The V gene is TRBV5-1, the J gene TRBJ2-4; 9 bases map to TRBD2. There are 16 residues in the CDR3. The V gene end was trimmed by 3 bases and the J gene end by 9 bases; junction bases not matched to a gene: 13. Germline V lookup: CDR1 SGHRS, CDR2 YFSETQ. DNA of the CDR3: TGCGCCAGCAGCTCGGGACTAGCCCCTCTCTGGGGCATTCAGTACTTC. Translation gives CASSSGLAPLWGIQYF.

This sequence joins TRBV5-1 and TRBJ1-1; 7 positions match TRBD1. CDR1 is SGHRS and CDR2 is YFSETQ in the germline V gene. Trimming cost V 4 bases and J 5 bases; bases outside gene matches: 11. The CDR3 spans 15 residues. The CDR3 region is CASSEATGKGTEAFF. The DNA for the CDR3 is TGCGCCAGCAGCGAAGCGACAGGGAAAGGGACTGAAGCTTTCTTT.

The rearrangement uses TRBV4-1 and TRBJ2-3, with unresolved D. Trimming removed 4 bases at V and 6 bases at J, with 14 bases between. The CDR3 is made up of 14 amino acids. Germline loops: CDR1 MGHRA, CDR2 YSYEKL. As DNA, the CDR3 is TGCGCCAGCAGCCTCACACTAATAGGGGATACGCAGTATTTT. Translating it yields CASSLTLIGDTQYF.

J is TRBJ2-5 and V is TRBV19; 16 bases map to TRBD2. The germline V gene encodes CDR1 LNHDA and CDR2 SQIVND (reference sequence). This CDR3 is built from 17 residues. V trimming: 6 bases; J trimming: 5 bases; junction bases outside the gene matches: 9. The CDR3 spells CASSKGLAGGPEETQYF. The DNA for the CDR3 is TGTGCCAGTAGCAAGGGACTAGCGGGAGGGCCGGAGGAGACCCAGTACTTC.

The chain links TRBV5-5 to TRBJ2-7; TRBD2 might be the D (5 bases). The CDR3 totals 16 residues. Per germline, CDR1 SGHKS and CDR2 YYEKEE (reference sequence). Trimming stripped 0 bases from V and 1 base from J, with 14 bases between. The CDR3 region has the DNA TGTGCCAGCAGCTTGGATTTCGGCGGGCGGTCCTACGAGCAGTACTTC. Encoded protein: CASSLDFGGRSYEQYF.